The 5 T cell receptor beta chains below come from one sample, sequenced in a study of blood T cell repertoires in COVID-19. The method was immunoSEQ multiplex PCR; TCRdb's version includes in-frame clones alone and lacks a portion of them. The data contain roughly 130,000 clones, 82% of them singletons. Sequenced material: peripheral blood. These receptors originate from a woman aged 70-85 years with acute or convalescent COVID-19.

In its sample, this clone was seen a few times. The rearrangement joins TRBV19 to TRBJ2-2; perhaps TRBD1 as D (6 bases). Per germline, CDR1 LNHDA and CDR2 SQIVND (reference sequence). The CDR3 is 15 residues long. Deletions cut 7 bases from V and 0 bases from J, with 12 bases between. The DNA of the CDR3 is TGTGCCAGTATGTTACAGGGCACGAACACCGGGGAGCTGTTTTTT. Its protein product is CASMLQGTNTGELFF.

This chain joins TRBV18 and TRBJ1-4; D ambiguous. The CDR3 spans 15 residues. V lost 6 bases to trimming and J lost 0 bases, with 11 bases between them. Per the germline V gene, CDR1 is KGHSH and CDR2 is LQKENI. The CDR3 region is CASSGIRATNEKLFF. The CDR3 nucleotides are TGTGCCAGCTCGGGCATCAGAGCAACTAATGAAAAACTGTTTTTT.

The chain employs TRBV2 and TRBJ2-2; tentatively, D is TRBD1 (6 bases). Germline loops: CDR1 SNHLY, CDR2 FYNNEI. The V end was cut by 7 bases, the J end by 2 bases, with 11 bases between. The CDR3 covers 14 residues. The CDR3 DNA sequence: TGTGCCAGCATGGGCAGGGGAAACACCGGGGAGCTGTTTTTT. As protein: CASMGRGNTGELFF. Full variable domain (missing parts from reference TRBV2 and TRBJ2-2): EPEVTQTPSHQVTQMGQEVILRCVPISNHLYFYWYRQILGQKVEFLVSFYNNEISEKSEIFDDQFSVERPDGSNFTLKIRSTKLEDSAMYFCASMGRGNTGELFFGEGSRLTVL.

V gene TRBV29-1 combines with J gene TRBJ2-7; the match to TRBD2 covers 15 bases. The trim removed 5 bases at V and 4 bases at J, leaving 6 bases unmatched. The CDR3 has 15 residues. Per the germline V gene, CDR1 is SQVTM and CDR2 is ANQGSEA. As DNA, the CDR3 is TGCAGCGTTACCGGGACTAGCGGGGGGACGTACGAGCAGTACTTC. As protein: CSVTGTSGGTYEQYF.

The chain carries TRBV18 and TRBJ2-3; D gene unclear. There are 15 residues in the CDR3. Germline values: CDR1 KGHSH, CDR2 LQKENI. V was pared by 2 bases and J by 0 bases, with 9 bases between. The DNA for the CDR3 is TGTGCCAGCTCACCAACAGCCGCTAGCACAGATACGCAGTATTTT. Protein product: CASSPTAASTDTQYF.